This TCR beta chain was observed in a study of metastatic and nonmetastatic thyroid tumors. The overall study: The comparison covered peripheral blood and tumor or nodule tissue in malignant and benign thyroid patients.

This clone was counted ten times or more. Its antigen remains unidentified. Study conclusions and caveats: Malignant thyroid tumors reportedly had TCR beta diversity that was significantly higher than in benign nodules, in blood and tumor.

Prior to thyroid surgery, none of the patients had received any treatment. Trimming cost V 3 bases and J 3 bases; bases outside gene matches: 6. The CDR3 has 15 residues. The germline V gene encodes CDR1 MGHDK and CDR2 SYGVNS. Original methodology: For papillary thyroid cancer, a distant-metastasis classifier was constructed from CDR3 differences observed across clinicopathological groups. From the PCR reads, TCRdb re-called clones with MiXCR. It is TCRdb's table, rather than the study itself, that gives the V and J calls and clone size. Here the sample spans about 39,000 clones, approximately 17% being singletons.

V is TRBV25-1 and J is TRBJ2-7, with 9 bases matching TRBD1. The sample consisted of tumor tissue. The receptor comes from a female donor with papillary thyroid cancer or a benign thyroid nodule (not recorded which). Some clones in this sample may be carry-over from other donors' samples. CDR3: CASSEEPGQGYEQYF. The CDR3 region has the DNA TGTGCCAGCAGTGAGGAGCCGGGACAGGGCTACGAGCAGTACTTC.